The text below deals with one TCR beta chain. Its matching antigen is unknown. The CDR3 spans 17 residues. Trimming took 4 bases from V and 1 from J; bases not matched to a gene: 7. Germline CDR1 and CDR2: SGHNT and YYREEE (reference sequence). The sample is drawn from a study of long-term antiretroviral therapy in people with HIV. Study details: The oldest samples precede the 2015 immediate-ART recommendation by about a decade.

Going into DNA extraction, samples held about 0.95-10 million cryopreserved PBMC. Run at survey level, the immunoSEQ assay was version v3.0. TCRdb keeps only in-frame clones here, not all; method: immunoSEQ multiplex PCR. The profile covers 20,000 to 30,000 clones, with approximately 88% appearing a single time and around 8.7% taken by the ten largest. General observations from the study: The data indicate that diversity increased after ART but remained below transplant donor controls. HIV repertoires covered narrower CDR3 length ranges than controls did.

V usage is TRBV5-4 and J usage is TRBJ2-1; 11 nucleotides agree with TRBD1. Source: unsorted PBMCs, taken 1.8 years before starting antiretroviral therapy. The sequence derives from a man over 45 with HIV. Here the CDR3 DNA reads TGTGCCAGCAGCATCGGACAGGGGGCTAGGTCCTACAATGAGCAGTTCTTC. This translates into CASSIGQGARSYNEQFF. Together with reference TRBV5-4 and TRBJ2-1, the CDR3 gives the full variable domain: ETGVTQSPTHLIKTRGQQVTLRCSSQSGHNTVSWYQQALGQGPQFIFQYYREEENGRGNFPPRFSGLQFPNYSSELNVNALELDDSALYLCASSIGQGARSYNEQFFGPGTRLTVL.